The 11 T cell receptor beta chains presented below share a single source sample, sequenced in a study of CXCR3-negative and CXCR3-positive naive CD8 T cells. Study-level points and caveats: In CXCR3-positive naive cells, the TRB CDR3s were more hydrophobic than in CXCR3-negative naive cells.

UMI-labeled 5' RACE yielded the TRB cDNA libraries. Reprocessing the 5' RACE reads, TCRdb reports a single entry for every CDR3 protein and omits DNA. The sample table includes tens of thousands of distinct CDR3 sequences. The antigens of these receptors remain unknown. Sequencing was carried out using naive CXCR3+ CD8+ T cells from blood. Subset described: CD45RO-CCR7+CD27+CD95- naive CD8+ T cells expressing CXCR3 (TNR3+). Receptors originate from a human donor in good health. Some clones in this sample may be carry-over from other donors' samples.

The chain recombines TRBV28 with TRBJ2-5; TCRdb's D gene call, TRBD1, goes unchecked for lack of DNA. In germline, CDR1 is MDHEN, CDR2 SYDVKM. The length of the CDR3 is 15 residues. CDR3: CASDSLGGHDETQYF.

This chain joins TRBV12-3 or TRBV12-4 and TRBJ2-1; TCRdb proposes TRBD1, but this gene call is untestable without DNA. There are 13 residues in the CDR3. The CDR3 loop reads CASREQGYNEQFF.

The J gene is TRBJ2-7, the V gene TRBV29-1. The germline CDR1 and CDR2 sequences are SQVTM and ANQGSEA. This CDR3 contains 13 residues. The CDR3 loop is CSVEEGESYEQYF.

The chain uses TRBV29-1 and TRBJ1-1; TCRdb gives TRBD1 as the D gene, but with no DNA this cannot be confirmed. CDR1 SQVTM and CDR2 ANQGSEA come from the germline V gene. The CDR3 has 11 amino acids. The CDR3 loop reads CSVERTIEAFF. The full variable domain, in which reference TRBV29-1 and TRBJ1-1 provide the parts outside the CDR3, is SAVISQKPSRDICQRGTSLTIQCQVDSQVTMMFWYRQQPGQSLTLIATANQGSEATYESGFVIDKFPISRPNLTFSTLTVSNMSPEDSSIYLCSVERTIEAFFGQGTRLTVV.

This chain links TRBV4-3 with TRBJ1-6; the D call from TCRdb, TRBD1, cannot be confirmed without DNA. There are 16 residues in the CDR3. In germline, CDR1 is LGHNA, CDR2 YSLEER. CDR3 residues: CASSQDRVTGNSPLHF.

The J gene is TRBJ2-1, the V gene TRBV4-1. Germline V gives CDR1 MGHRA, CDR2 YSYEKL. The CDR3 contains 14 residues. The CDR3 protein is CASQNLEGLNEQFF.

The chain's CDR3 is CASSAQIYEQYF. The chain employs TRBV25-1 and TRBJ2-7. Germline CDR1 reads MGHDK; CDR2 reads SYGVNS. The CDR3 is 12 residues long.

The V and J genes are TRBV2 and TRBJ2-3; TCRdb's D call of TRBD2 is untestable without DNA. Germline V gives CDR1 SNHLY, CDR2 FYNNEI. The CDR3 runs 18 residues. CDR3: CASSELAGGRTSTDTQYF.

CDR3 residues: CASRPRREDYGYTF. This sequence joins TRBV6-2 or TRBV6-3 and TRBJ1-2. The CDR3 runs 14 residues. Germline V CDR1 and CDR2: MNHEY, SVGEGT.

The chain recombines TRBV6-5 with TRBJ2-2; the D call from TCRdb, TRBD2, cannot be confirmed without DNA. The germline V gene encodes CDR1 MNHEY and CDR2 SVGAGI. This CDR3 has 15 residues. The CDR3 reads CASKRDSSNTGELFF.

The genes are TRBV7-9 and TRBJ1-2; as DNA is missing, the TRBD1 call by TCRdb cannot be tested. CDR3 length: 13 residues. The germline V gene has CDR1 SEHNR and CDR2 FQNEAQ (reference sequence). The CDR3 reads CASSPGTAYGYTF.